This T cell receptor beta chain was obtained from a study of T cell changes during pregnancy in multiple sclerosis. TCRdb keeps only in-frame clones here, not all; method: immunoSEQ multiplex PCR. The sample lists about 57,000 clones; roughly 90% were seen once. This CDR3 comprises 14 residues. CDR1 is MNHNY, CDR2 SVGAGI, per germline (reference sequence). The trim removed 2 bases at V and 6 bases at J, leaving 7 bases unmatched. V gene TRBV6-6 combines with J gene TRBJ2-7, with TRBD1 matching 7 bases. Sequences were derived from peripheral blood, sampled after pregnancy. The clonotype was recovered from a female donor in good health, enrolled as a control in a pregnancy study. The CDR3 region has the DNA TGTGCCAGCAGTTACAGGGGGCGCCTTGGCGAGCAGTACTTC. Its translation: CASSYRGRLGEQYF.